The T cell receptor (beta chain) described here comes from a study of human T cells and chemical hapten exposure. The study's findings and limits: Significantly greater numbers of large CDR3 similarity clusters came from expanded TCRs than from controls.

Time point specified: patch test 3, about 24 weeks after DPC sensitization. Treatment: therapeutic diphenylcyclopropenone sensitization with weekly scalp DPC. Details on this clonotype: What it binds is unknown.

In the authors' workflow: Ranging from about 23,224 to 750,000, TCR counts per sample had a median value of 95,638. TCRdb ran MiXCR on the RACE reads and lists one entry per CDR3 protein. The V and J calls and clone size are TCRdb's, not the authors'. The data show about 190,000 distinct CDR3 sequences, with around 23% seen just once and about 2.3% held by the top ten. The CDR3 totals 16 residues. Germline-derived CDR1 and CDR2 are SQVTM and ANQGSEA. J was trimmed by 4 bases and V by 3 bases; bases with no gene match: 6. The chain couples TRBV29-1 to TRBJ2-3, with TRBD2 matching over 14 bases. This TCR derives from a woman aged 40 to 49 with alopecia areata. Some clones in this sample may be carry-over from other donors' samples. Sequenced here: whole blood, sampled in connection with sensitization to the hapten diphenylcyclopropenone (DPC). CDR3 coding DNA: TGCAGCGTTGAGTGGGGACTAGCGGGAGATCCAGATACGCAGTATTTT. It specifies CSVEWGLAGDPDTQYF.